These 3 T cell receptor beta chains originate from one sample sequenced in a study of early T cells in non-severe SARS-CoV-2 infection. In TCRdb, the 5' RACE reads were re-called with MiXCR into one record per CDR3 protein. The table records 55,000 or so distinct CDR3 sequences, around 13% of them present only once. The specimen sequenced was whole blood. These receptors were collected from an adult who was a healthcare worker with PCR-confirmed SARS-CoV-2 infection or an uninfected control (not recorded which).

This clonotype has ten or more counts. The CDR3 reads CASSLPRVTLNEQFF. The CDR3 DNA is TGCGCCAGCAGCCTGCCGAGGGTGACATTGAATGAGCAGTTCTTC. The V call is TRBV5-1, the J call TRBJ2-1; a possible D gene is TRBD2 (5 bases). The CDR3 runs to 15 residues. Germline-derived CDR1 and CDR2 are SGHRS and YFSETQ. V was trimmed by 4 bases and J by 7 bases, leaving 18 bases between them. The whole variable domain, remainder taken from reference TRBV5-1 and TRBJ2-1, is KAGVTQTPRYLIKTRGQQVTLSCSPISGHRSVSWYQQTPGQGLQFLFEYFSETQRNKGNFPGRFSGRQFSNSRSEMNVSTLELGDSALYLCASSLPRVTLNEQFFGPGTRLTVL.

The chain recombines TRBV14 with TRBJ1-4, with 7 bases matching TRBD1. Germline V gene sequence: CDR1 SGHDN, CDR2 FVKESK. After removal of 2 bases from V and 0 bases from J, the junction contained 6 bases not matched to a gene. This CDR3 spans 17 amino acids. CDR3 region: CASSQRTGLATNEKLFF. The CDR3 nucleotides read TGTGCCAGCAGCCAACGGACAGGCCTGGCAACTAATGAAAAACTGTTTTTT.

This clonotype was observed at least ten times. This chain uses TRBV7-2 with TRBJ2-5; 9 bases line up with TRBD1. Trimming took 5 bases from V and 4 from J; bases not matched to a gene: 8. The CDR3 has 15 residues. The germline CDR1 and CDR2 sequences are SGHTA and FQGNSA. The CDR3 bases are TGTGCCAGCAGCAGGACAGGGGCGAATGGAGAGACCCAGTACTTC. Amino acid sequence: CASSRTGANGETQYF.